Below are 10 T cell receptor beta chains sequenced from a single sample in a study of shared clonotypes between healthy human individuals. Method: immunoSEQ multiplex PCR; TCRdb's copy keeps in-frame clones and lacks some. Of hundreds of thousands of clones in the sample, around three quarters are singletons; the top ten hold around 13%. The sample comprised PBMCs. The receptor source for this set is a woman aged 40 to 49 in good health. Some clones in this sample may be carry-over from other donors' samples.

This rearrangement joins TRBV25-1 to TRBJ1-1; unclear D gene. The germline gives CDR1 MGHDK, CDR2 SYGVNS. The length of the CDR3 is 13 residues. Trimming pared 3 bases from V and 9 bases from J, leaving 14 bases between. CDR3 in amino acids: CASSDETLTKAFF. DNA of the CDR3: TGTGCCAGCAGTGATGAAACACTCACCAAAGCTTTCTTT.

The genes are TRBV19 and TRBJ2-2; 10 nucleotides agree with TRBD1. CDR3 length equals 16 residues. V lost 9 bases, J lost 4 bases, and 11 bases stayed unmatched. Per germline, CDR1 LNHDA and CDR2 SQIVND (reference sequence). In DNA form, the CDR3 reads TGTGCCAGCTCCGGGACAGGGGTCGGTCTCACCGGGGAGCTGTTTTTT. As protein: CASSGTGVGLTGELFF. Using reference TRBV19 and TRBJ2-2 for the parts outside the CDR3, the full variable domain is DGGITQSPKYLFRKEGQNVTLSCEQNLNHDAMYWYRQDPGQGLRLIYYSQIVNDFQKGDIAEGYSVSREKKESFPLTVTSAQKNPTAFYLCASSGTGVGLTGELFFGEGSRLTVL.

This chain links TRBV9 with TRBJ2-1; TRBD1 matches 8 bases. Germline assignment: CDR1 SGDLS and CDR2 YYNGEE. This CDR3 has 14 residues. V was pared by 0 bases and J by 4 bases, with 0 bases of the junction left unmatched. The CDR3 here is CASSVGTGYNEQFF. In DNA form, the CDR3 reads TGTGCCAGCAGCGTAGGGACAGGGTACAATGAGCAGTTCTTC.

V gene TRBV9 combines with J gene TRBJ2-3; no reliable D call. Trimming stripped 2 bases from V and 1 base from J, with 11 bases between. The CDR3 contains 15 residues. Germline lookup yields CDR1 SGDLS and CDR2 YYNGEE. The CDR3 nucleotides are TGTGCCAGCAGCGTCGAAGGGCTCGGCACAGATACGCAGTATTTT. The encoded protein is CASSVEGLGTDTQYF.

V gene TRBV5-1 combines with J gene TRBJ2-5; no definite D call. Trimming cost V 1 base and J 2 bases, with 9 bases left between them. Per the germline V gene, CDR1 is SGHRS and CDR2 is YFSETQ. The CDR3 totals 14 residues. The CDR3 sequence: CASSLSGRQETQYF. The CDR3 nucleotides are TGCGCCAGCAGCTTGAGTGGGCGGCAAGAGACCCAGTACTTC. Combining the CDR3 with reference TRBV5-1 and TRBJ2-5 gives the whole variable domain KAGVTQTPRYLIKTRGQQVTLSCSPISGHRSVSWYQQTPGQGLQFLFEYFSETQRNKGNFPGRFSGRQFSNSRSEMNVSTLELGDSALYLCASSLSGRQETQYFGPGTRLLVL.

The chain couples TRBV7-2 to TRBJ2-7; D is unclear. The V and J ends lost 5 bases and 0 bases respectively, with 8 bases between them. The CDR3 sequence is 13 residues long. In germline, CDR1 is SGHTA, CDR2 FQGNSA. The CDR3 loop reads CASSPVVSYEQYF. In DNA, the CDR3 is TGTGCCAGCAGCCCCGTCGTCTCCTACGAGCAGTACTTC. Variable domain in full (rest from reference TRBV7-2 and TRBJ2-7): GAGVSQSPSNKVTEKGKDVELRCDPISGHTALYWYRQSLGQGLEFLIYFQGNSAPDKSGLPSDRFSAERTGGSVSTLTIQRTQQEDSAVYLCASSPVVSYEQYFGPGTRLTVT.

CDR3 residues: CASSWTRANTGELFF. In nucleotides, the CDR3 is TGTGCCAGCAGTTGGACACGCGCGAACACCGGGGAGCTGTTTTTT. This rearrangement joins TRBV6-5 to TRBJ2-2, with TRBD1 as a possible D gene (5 bases). This CDR3 has 15 residues. V lost 4 bases, J lost 0 bases, and 9 bases lay in between. Germline CDR1 MNHEY, CDR2 SVGAGI.

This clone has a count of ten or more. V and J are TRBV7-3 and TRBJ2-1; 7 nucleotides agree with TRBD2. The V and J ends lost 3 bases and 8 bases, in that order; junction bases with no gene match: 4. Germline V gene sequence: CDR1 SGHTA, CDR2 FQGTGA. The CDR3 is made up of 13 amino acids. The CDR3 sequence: CASSFLTSHEQFF. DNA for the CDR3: TGTGCCAGCAGCTTTTTGACTAGCCATGAGCAGTTCTTC. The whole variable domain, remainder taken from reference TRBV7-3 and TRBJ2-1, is GAGVSQTPSNKVTEKGKYVELRCDPISGHTALYWYRQSLGQGPEFLIYFQGTGAADDSGLPNDRFFAVRPEGSVSTLKIQRTERGDSAVYLCASSFLTSHEQFFGPGTRLTVL.

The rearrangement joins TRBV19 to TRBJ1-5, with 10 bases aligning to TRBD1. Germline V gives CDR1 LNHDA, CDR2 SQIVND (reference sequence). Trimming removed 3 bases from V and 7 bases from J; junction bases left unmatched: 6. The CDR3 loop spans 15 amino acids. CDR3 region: CASSIARDRGQPQHF. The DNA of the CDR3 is TGTGCCAGTAGTATCGCAAGGGACAGGGGCCAGCCCCAGCATTTT.

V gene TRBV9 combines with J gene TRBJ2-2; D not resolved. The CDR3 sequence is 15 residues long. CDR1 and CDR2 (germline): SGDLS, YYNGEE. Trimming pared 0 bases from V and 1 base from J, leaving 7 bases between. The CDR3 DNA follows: TGTGCCAGCAGCGTAGGTAGCAGGAACACCGGGGAGCTGTTTTTT. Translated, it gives CASSVGSRNTGELFF.